The entry below gives a single T cell receptor (beta chain) sequence along with its context. What it binds is unknown. This sample was included in a study of T cell responses to AZD1222 COVID-19 vaccine. Libraries were prepared by immunoSEQ multiplex PCR; TCRdb keeps only in-frame clonotypes and omits some of them. The sample carries some 170,000 clones, more than 80% recorded once. The CDR3 runs to 16 residues. V was clipped by 5 bases and J by 4 bases; unmatched bases: 5. Germline V gene sequence: CDR1 MGHDK, CDR2 SYGVNS. Study-wide results and limits: Per reports, nearly half of all spike-specific TCRs target regions that are unmutated in variants. There were vaccine-associated CD4 TCRs across spike, dominant at 160-218 and 743-854. Baseline seropositivity characterized only six AZD1222 recipients.

The clonotype comes from an adult who received the MenACWY meningococcal vaccine as a control. Here the sequenced sample was peripheral blood, taken 28 days after the second dose of the MenACWY control vaccine. The rearrangement uses TRBV25-1 and TRBJ2-2; the match to TRBD2 covers 12 bases. This chain's CDR3 is CASSWTSGTLTGELFF. CDR3 nucleotides: TGTGCCAGCAGTTGGACTAGCGGGACTCTCACCGGGGAGCTGTTTTTT.